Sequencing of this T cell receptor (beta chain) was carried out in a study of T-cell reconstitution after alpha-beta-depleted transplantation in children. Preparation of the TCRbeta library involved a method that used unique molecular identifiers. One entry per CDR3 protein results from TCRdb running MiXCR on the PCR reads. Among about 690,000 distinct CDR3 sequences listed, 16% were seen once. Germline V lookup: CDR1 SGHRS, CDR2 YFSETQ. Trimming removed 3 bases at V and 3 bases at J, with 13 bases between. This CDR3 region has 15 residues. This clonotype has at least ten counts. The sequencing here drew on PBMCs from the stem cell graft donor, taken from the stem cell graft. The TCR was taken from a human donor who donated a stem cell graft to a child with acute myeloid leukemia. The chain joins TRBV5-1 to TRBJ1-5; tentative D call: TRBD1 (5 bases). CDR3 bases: TGCGCCAGCAGCTGGGGGATAGGAGACAATCAGCCCCAGCATTTT. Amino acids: CASSWGIGDNQPQHF.